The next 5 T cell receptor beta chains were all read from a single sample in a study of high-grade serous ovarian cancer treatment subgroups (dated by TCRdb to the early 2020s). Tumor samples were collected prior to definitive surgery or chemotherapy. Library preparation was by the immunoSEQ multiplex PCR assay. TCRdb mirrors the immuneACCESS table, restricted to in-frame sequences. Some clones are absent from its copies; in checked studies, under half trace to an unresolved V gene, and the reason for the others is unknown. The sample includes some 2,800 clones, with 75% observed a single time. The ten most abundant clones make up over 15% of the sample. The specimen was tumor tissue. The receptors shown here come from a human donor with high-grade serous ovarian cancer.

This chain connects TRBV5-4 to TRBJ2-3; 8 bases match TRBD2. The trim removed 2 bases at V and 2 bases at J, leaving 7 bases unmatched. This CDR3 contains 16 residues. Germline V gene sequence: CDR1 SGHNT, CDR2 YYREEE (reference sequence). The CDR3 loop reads CASSFKAGGYTDTQYF. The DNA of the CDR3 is TGTGCCAGCAGCTTTAAGGCGGGAGGATACACAGATACGCAGTATTTT.

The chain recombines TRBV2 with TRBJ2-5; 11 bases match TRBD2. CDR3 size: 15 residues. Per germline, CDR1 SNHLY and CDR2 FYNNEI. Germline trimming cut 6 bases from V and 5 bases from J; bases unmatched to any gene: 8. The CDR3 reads CASRVVLAGAETQYF. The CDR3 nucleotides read TGTGCCAGCAGGGTGGTACTAGCGGGGGCCGAGACCCAGTACTTC.

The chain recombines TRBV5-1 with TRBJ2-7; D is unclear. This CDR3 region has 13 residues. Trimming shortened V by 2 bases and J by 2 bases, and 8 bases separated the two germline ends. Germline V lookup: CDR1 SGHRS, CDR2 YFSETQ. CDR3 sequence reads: CASSFRDPYEQYF. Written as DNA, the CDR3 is TGCGCCAGCAGCTTTAGAGACCCCTACGAGCAGTACTTC.

CDR3: CASSWGTSGGGYNEQFF. The CDR3, as DNA: TGTGCCAGCAGCTGGGGGACTAGCGGGGGAGGCTACAATGAGCAGTTCTTC. V and J are TRBV5-8 and TRBJ2-1, with 14 bases lining up with TRBD2. V shed 3 bases, J shed 3 bases, and the junction held 5 bases outside the gene matches. The CDR3 consists of 17 residues. CDR1 is SGHTS and CDR2 is YDEGEE in the germline V gene.

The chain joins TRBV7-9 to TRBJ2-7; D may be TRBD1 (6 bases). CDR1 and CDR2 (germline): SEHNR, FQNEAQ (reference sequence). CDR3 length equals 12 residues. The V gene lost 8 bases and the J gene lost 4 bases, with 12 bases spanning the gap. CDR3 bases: TGTGCCAGCGACTCAGGGGTATACGAGCAGTACTTC. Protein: CASDSGVYEQYF.